This is a list of T cell receptor beta chains from one sample in a study of sequential checkpoint blockade in melanoma. Produced via immunoSEQ multiplex PCR; TCRdb's table is partial and in-frame only. Here the sample spans about 3,500 clones, roughly 20% being singletons. This specimen was tumor tissue (inferred from file names), taken from a patient given nivolumab and ipilimumab in sequence. These receptors all come from a human donor with melanoma. Each CDR3 is given with its conserved first and last residue. A D gene is named only where the DNA matches it firmly. The listing skips clone size in some rows; elsewhere it reads once, few, many or a size class.

clone_size cdr3_length j_call v_call d_call cdr3_nt cdr3_aa
NA 14 TRBJ2-1 TRBV19 TRBD2 TGTGCCAGTAGTATAGGCGGGGGTCACAATGAGCAGTTCTTC CASSIGGGHNEQFF
NA 13 TRBJ1-5 TRBV19 NA TGTGCCAGTAGCCCGGGACACCTCCAGCCCCAGCATTTT CASSPGHLQPQHF
many 17 TRBJ1-5 TRBV11-3 NA TGTGCCAGCAGCTTATCTCCTTTGGGCCACCCAAATCAGCCCCAGCATTTT CASSLSPLGHPNQPQHF
few 16 TRBJ1-1 TRBV6-8 NA TGTGCCAGCAGTACCCTTCGTATAGGGGAGAACACTGAAGCTTTCTTT CASSTLRIGENTEAFF
few 15 TRBJ1-2 TRBV6-8 NA TGTGCCAGCAGGAGTATGGAAGGAGCTAACTATGGCTACACCTTC CASRSMEGANYGYTF
few 14 TRBJ2-7 TRBV6-8 NA TGTGCCAGCAGTACCGGGACTTGGCGCTACGAGCAGTACTTC CASSTGTWRYEQYF
NA 14 TRBJ2-1 TRBV5-1 TRBD2 TGCGCCAGCAGCGGAGGCGGCGGGAGGAATGAGCAGTTCTTC CASSGGGGRNEQFF
medium-sized 14 TRBJ1-2 TRBV11-3 TRBD1 TGTGCCAGCCCTCCAGCCCAGGGGGCGGACGGCTACACCTTC CASPPAQGADGYTF
NA 14 TRBJ2-7 TRBV19 NA TGTGCCAGTAGTACGCAGGGGGGCCCCTACGAGCAGTACTTC CASSTQGGPYEQYF
NA 13 TRBJ1-1 TRBV19 NA TGTGCCAGTAGTATGAGTCAGGGACTAGAAGCTTTCTTT CASSMSQGLEAFF
NA 15 TRBJ1-3 TRBV18 TRBD1 TGTGCCAGCTCACCACAGACAGGGATTGGAAACACCATATATTTT CASSPQTGIGNTIYF
few 14 TRBJ2-2 TRBV9 NA TGTGCCAGCAGCGTAGAAGGACGGGGCGGGGAGCTGTTTTTT CASSVEGRGGELFF
medium-sized 14 TRBJ1-1 TRBV6-8 NA TGTGCCAGCAGTTTCAGGGTGGAGGGCACTGAAGCTTTCTTT CASSFRVEGTEAFF
medium-sized 14 TRBJ1-5 TRBV10-3 TRBD1 TGTGCCATCAGTGAGACAGGGGACAATCAGCCCCAGCATTTT CAISETGDNQPQHF
few 13 TRBJ1-1 TRBV29-1 TRBD1 TGCAGCGTTTCCGGGACAGAGAACACTGAAGCTTTCTTT CSVSGTENTEAFF
NA 14 TRBJ2-5 TRBV5-1 TRBD1 TGCGCCAGCAGGTGGGACAGCGCGAAAGAGACCCAGTACTTC CASRWDSAKETQYF
NA 15 TRBJ1-3 TRBV28 NA TGTACCAGCAGTTTATATAGGGTCTCTGGAAACACCATATATTTT CTSSLYRVSGNTIYF
NA 14 TRBJ2-3 TRBV6-8 NA TGTGCCAGCAGGGCTAAGGGATTGGGAGATACGCAGTATTTT CASRAKGLGDTQYF
large 14 TRBJ1-4 TRBV15 TRBD1 TGTGCCACCCGGGATACTACAGGGGTTGAAAAACTGTTTTTT CATRDTTGVEKLFF